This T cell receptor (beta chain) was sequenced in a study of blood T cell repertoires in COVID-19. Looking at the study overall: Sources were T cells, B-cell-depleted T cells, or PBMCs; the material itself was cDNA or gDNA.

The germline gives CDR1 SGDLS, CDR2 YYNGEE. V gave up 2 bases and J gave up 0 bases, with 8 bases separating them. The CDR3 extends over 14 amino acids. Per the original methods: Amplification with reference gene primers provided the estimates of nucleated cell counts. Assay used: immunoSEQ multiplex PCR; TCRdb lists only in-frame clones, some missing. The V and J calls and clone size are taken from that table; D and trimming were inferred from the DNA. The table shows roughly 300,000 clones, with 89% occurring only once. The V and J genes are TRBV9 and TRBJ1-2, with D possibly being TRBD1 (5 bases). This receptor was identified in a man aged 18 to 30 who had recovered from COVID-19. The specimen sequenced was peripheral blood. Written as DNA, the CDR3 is TGTGCCAGCAGCGTGGGACTAGCTAACTATGGCTACACCTTC. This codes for CASSVGLANYGYTF.